What follows are 15 T cell receptor beta chains derived from one specimen sequenced in a study of T cell repertoires in cytomegalovirus infection. Their antigens remain unidentified. TCRdb reanalysed the reads using MiXCR and keeps one entry per CDR3 protein. In the table there are approximately 730,000 distinct CDR3 sequences, 25% to 35% of which are singletons. This sample comprised cultured CD8+ T cells from PBMCs, obtained from culture after CMV antigen stimulation. The receptor source for this set is a human donor in good health (CMV status not recorded). Some clones in this sample may be carry-over from other donors' samples.

This sequence joins TRBV3-1 and TRBJ2-7; the D is unclear. CDR3 size: 16 residues. Trimming took off 0 bases at V and 6 bases at J, with 18 bases between the two ends. Germline CDR1 is LGHDT and CDR2 is YNNKEL (reference sequence). The CDR3 spells CASSQDEDGDPTEQYF. The CDR3 region has the DNA TGTGCCAGCAGCCAAGATGAGGACGGCGATCCCACCGAGCAGTACTTC.

V usage is TRBV11-1 and J usage is TRBJ2-3; D tentatively reads TRBD1 or TRBD2 (6 bases each). The germline gives CDR1 SGHAT, CDR2 FQDESV (reference sequence). The ends were cut back, 5 bases at V and 1 base at J, with 16 bases in the middle. The CDR3 is 16 amino acids. Written as DNA, the CDR3 is TGTGCCAGCAGCCCGTCTGGGGGGCCGGGCACAGATACGCAGTATTTT. Amino acids: CASSPSGGPGTDTQYF. Full variable domain (remainder filled in from reference TRBV11-1 and TRBJ2-3): EAEVAQSPRYKITEKSQAVAFWCDPISGHATLYWYRQILGQGPELLVQFQDESVVDDSQLPKDRFSAERLKGVDSTLKIQPAELGDSAMYLCASSPSGGPGTDTQYFGPGTRLTVL.

The rearrangement joins TRBV10-3 to TRBJ2-1; perhaps D is TRBD1 or TRBD2 (5 bases each). This CDR3 is built from 18 residues. CDR1 ENHRY and CDR2 SYGVKD come from the germline V gene. Trimming removed 4 bases from V and 5 bases from J, with 24 bases in between. CDR3 loop: CAISGMPRTYGDDNEQFF. The CDR3 bases are TGTGCCATCAGTGGGATGCCGAGAACCTACGGGGACGACAATGAGCAGTTCTTC.

The rearrangement joins TRBV2 to TRBJ2-3, with 10 bases that match TRBD2. CDR3 length: 15 residues. V lost 4 bases and J lost 6; bases outside the gene matches: 7. Per the germline V gene, CDR1 is SNHLY and CDR2 is FYNNEI. The CDR3 sequence: CASSGGTSVGDTQYF. CDR3 DNA sequence: TGTGCCAGCAGTGGGGGGACTAGCGTGGGGGATACGCAGTATTTT.

V and J are TRBV9 and TRBJ1-1; D unclear. The CDR3 length is 11 residues. Germline values: CDR1 SGDLS, CDR2 YYNGEE. V shed 3 bases and J shed 4 bases, with 4 bases lying between them. CDR3: CASSALTEAFF. As DNA, the CDR3 is TGTGCCAGCAGCGCCCTCACTGAAGCTTTCTTT.

This chain links TRBV29-1 with TRBJ1-3; possibly TRBD1 for D (5 bases). The CDR3 extends over 12 amino acids. Germline V CDR1 and CDR2: SQVTM, ANQGSEA. The germline V and J ends were trimmed by 1 base and 4 bases, with 5 bases remaining between them. The CDR3 is CSVEGDGNTIYF. CDR3 DNA: TGCAGCGTTGAAGGGGACGGAAACACCATATATTTT.

Concerning this clonotype: This may be a read error: a much more frequent sequence differs by one nucleotide. This chain links TRBV7-6 with TRBJ2-1, with D perhaps given as TRBD1 or TRBD2 (5 bases each). CDR1 SGHVS and CDR2 FNYEAQ come from the germline V gene. V was shortened by 8 bases and J by 0 bases, with 17 bases between the two germline ends. The CDR3 is made up of 16 amino acids. As DNA, the CDR3 is TGTGCCAGCCGGGACCGAAGCAAGATCTCCTACAATGAGCAGTTCTTC. This codes for CASRDRSKISYNEQFF.

This clonotype occurred many times. The V and J genes are TRBV6-2 or TRBV6-3 and TRBJ2-7; TRBD1 or TRBD2 may be the D gene (6 bases each). The germline V gene has CDR1 MNHEY and CDR2 SVGEGT. The CDR3 totals 11 residues. V was pared by 5 bases and J by 10 bases, with 12 bases between. The CDR3 spells CASSTAGQQYV. The CDR3 nucleotides read TGTGCCAGCAGTACTGCGGGACAACAGTACGTC.

On this clonotype: One junction end does not reproduce the germline sequence, and a read error may be involved. V usage is TRBV7-4 and J usage is TRBJ1-2; perhaps TRBD1 as D (5 bases). The CDR3 sequence is 15 residues long. The V gene's germline CDR1 is SGHVT and CDR2 SQSDAQ. The CDR3 DNA reads TGTGCCAGCAGCCCGGCGGGGGGAGCTAACTATGGCTGCACCTTC. Amino acid sequence: CASSPAGGANYGCTF.

This clonotype was seen more than once but under ten times. The germline gene is not matched at one end of the junction; a read error may be the cause. The chain recombines TRBV7-7 with TRBJ2-1; 14 nucleotides agree with TRBD2. The germline CDR1 and CDR2 sequences are SSHAT and FNYEAQ (reference sequence). This CDR3 contains 18 residues. CDR3 DNA sequence: TGTGCTAGCAGCCCGGAGGTGGGACTAGCGGGGGTAGGGGATGAGCAGTTCTTC. Translation: CASSPEVGLAGVGDEQFF. The full variable domain, rest sourced from reference TRBV7-7 and TRBJ2-1, is GAGVSQSPRYKVTKRGQDVTLRCDPISSHATLYWYQQALGQGPEFLTYFNYEAQPDKSGLPSDRFSAERPEGSISTLTIQRTEQRDSAMYRCASSPEVGLAGVGDEQFFGPGTRLTVL.

The chain joins TRBV6-5 to TRBJ1-1; 9 nucleotides line up with TRBD1. V gave up 4 bases and J gave up 0 bases; unmatched junction bases: 3. Germline V CDR1 and CDR2: MNHEY, SVGAGI. CDR3 size: 15 residues. In nucleotides, the CDR3 is TGTGCCAGCAGTTGGGGACAGGGAGTGAACACTGAAGCTTTCTTT. Its protein product is CASSWGQGVNTEAFF.

This clonotype appeared a few times. The chain joins TRBV19 to TRBJ1-5; possible D gene TRBD1, 6 bases. V was shortened by 5 bases and J by 6 bases, with 23 bases between the two germline ends. CDR1 is LNHDA, CDR2 SQIVND, per germline (reference sequence). CDR3 length: 17 residues. CDR3: CASSSGYREIVSQPQHF. The CDR3 nucleotides read TGTGCCAGTAGTTCGGGATACAGGGAAATCGTTAGTCAGCCCCAGCATTTT.

The CDR3 DNA reads TGTGCCAGCAGCCAAGCTACTGGATCCCGCACTGAAGCTTTCTTT. As protein: CASSQATGSRTEAFF. The genes are TRBV3-1 and TRBJ1-1; no definite D call. V shed 1 base and J shed 4 bases, with 13 bases lying between them. This CDR3 spans 15 amino acids. The V gene's germline CDR1 is LGHDT and CDR2 YNNKEL (reference sequence).

This clonotype was detected a few times. The chain carries TRBV12-3 or TRBV12-4 and TRBJ2-6; D gene unclear. V shed 3 bases and J shed 0 bases, with 12 bases lying between them. This CDR3 is 17 amino acids long. CDR3 nucleotides: TGTGCCAGCAGTTTCAGTTCTCAGATCTCTGGGGCCAACGTCCTGACTTTC. Protein sequence: CASSFSSQISGANVLTF.

This clonotype appeared a few times. The gene calls are TRBV11-3 and TRBJ2-5; D not resolved. Trimming removed 4 bases from V and 4 bases from J, with 10 bases in between. The CDR3 has 13 amino acids. Germline V gene lookup returns CDR1 SGHNT and CDR2 YENEEA. DNA of the CDR3: TGTGCCAGCAGCTCAAGGGTTAGAGAGACCCAGTACTTC. Translated, it gives CASSSRVRETQYF. Based on the CDR3 plus reference TRBV11-3 and TRBJ2-5, the full variable domain is EAGVVQSPRYKIIEKKQPVAFWCNPISGHNTLYWYLQNLGQGPELLIRYENEEAVDDSQLPKDRFSAERLKGVDSTLKIQPAELGDSAVYLCASSSRVRETQYFGPGTRLLVL.